This T cell receptor (beta chain) was found in a study of cytomegalovirus exposure and HLA in healthy donors. Those who donated were healthy bone marrow donors. PCR amplification relied on 60 Vbeta primers (plus 13 Jbeta primers). Using immunoSEQ multiplex PCR, the repertoire was profiled, and TCRdb retains in-frame clones only, with some absent. Here the sample spans over 150,000 clones, about 80% being singletons. Study-level points and caveats: Earlier analysis looked at TCR beta V segments, and most were productive about 87% or about 30% of the time. It was only CMV serostatus that was available as immune exposure information.

On this clone itself: Its antigen remains unknown.

Germline CDR1 MNHEY, CDR2 SMNVEV (reference sequence). This CDR3 has 13 amino acids. Trimming took 3 bases from V and 6 from J, leaving 11 bases between them. This sequence joins TRBV27 and TRBJ1-1; tentative D call: TRBD1 (6 bases). The origin of this receptor is a woman aged 45-65 years in good health and CMV-seropositive. The sequenced material came from PBMCs. CDR3 nucleotide sequence: TGTGCCAGCAGTTTCCAGGGGTTCGCTGAAGCTTTCTTT. Encoded protein: CASSFQGFAEAFF.